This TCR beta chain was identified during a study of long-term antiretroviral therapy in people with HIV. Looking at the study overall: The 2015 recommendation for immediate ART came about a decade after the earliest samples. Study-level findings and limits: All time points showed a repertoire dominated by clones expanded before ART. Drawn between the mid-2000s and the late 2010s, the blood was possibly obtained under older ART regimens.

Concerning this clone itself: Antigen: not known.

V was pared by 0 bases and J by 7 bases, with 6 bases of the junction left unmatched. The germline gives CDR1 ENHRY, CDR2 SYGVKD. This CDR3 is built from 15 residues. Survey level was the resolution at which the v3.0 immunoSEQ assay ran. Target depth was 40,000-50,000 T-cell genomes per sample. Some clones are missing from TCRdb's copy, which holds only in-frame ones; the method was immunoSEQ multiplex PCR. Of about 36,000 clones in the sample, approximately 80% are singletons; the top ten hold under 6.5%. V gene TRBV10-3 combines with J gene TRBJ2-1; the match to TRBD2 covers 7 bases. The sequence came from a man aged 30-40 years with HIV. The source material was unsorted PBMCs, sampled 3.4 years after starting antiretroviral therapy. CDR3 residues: CAISESQLATNEQFF. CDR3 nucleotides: TGTGCCATCAGTGAGTCGCAACTAGCGACAAATGAGCAGTTCTTC.